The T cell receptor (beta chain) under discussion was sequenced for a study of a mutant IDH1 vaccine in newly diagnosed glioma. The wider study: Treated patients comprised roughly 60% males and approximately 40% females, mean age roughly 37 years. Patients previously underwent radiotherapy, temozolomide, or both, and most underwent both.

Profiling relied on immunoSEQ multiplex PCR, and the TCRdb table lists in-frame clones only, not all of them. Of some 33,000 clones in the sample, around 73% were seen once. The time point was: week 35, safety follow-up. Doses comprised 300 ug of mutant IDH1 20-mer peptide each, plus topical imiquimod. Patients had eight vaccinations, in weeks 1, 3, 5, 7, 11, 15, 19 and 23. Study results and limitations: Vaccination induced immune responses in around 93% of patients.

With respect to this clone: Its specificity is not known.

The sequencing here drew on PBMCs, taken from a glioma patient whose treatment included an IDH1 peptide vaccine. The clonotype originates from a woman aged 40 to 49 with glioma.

DNA for the CDR3: TGTGCCAGCGGGGGAATCGGTAACAATCAGCCCCAGCATTTT. Encoded protein: CASGGIGNNQPQHF. V gene TRBV9 combines with J gene TRBJ1-5; tentatively, D is TRBD1 (5 bases). The CDR3 spans 14 residues. With 7 bases removed from V and 3 bases from J, the gap between germline ends came to 14 bases. Germline lookup yields CDR1 SGDLS and CDR2 YYNGEE.